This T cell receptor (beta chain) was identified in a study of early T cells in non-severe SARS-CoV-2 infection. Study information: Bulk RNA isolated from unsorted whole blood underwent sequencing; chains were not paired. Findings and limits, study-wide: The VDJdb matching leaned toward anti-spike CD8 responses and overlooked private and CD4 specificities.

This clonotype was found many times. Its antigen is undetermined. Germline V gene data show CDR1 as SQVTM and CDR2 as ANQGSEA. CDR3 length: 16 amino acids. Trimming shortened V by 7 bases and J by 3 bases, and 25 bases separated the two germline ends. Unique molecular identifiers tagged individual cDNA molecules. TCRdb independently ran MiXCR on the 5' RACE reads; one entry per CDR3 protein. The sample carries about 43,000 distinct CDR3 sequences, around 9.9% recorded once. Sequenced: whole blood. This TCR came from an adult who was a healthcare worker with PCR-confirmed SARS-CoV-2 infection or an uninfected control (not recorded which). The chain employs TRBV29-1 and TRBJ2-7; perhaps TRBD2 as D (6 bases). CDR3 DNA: TGCAGCGCTGTCCGCCCCTCGGGACTCCAAAGCTACGAGCAGTACTTC. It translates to CSAVRPSGLQSYEQYF.